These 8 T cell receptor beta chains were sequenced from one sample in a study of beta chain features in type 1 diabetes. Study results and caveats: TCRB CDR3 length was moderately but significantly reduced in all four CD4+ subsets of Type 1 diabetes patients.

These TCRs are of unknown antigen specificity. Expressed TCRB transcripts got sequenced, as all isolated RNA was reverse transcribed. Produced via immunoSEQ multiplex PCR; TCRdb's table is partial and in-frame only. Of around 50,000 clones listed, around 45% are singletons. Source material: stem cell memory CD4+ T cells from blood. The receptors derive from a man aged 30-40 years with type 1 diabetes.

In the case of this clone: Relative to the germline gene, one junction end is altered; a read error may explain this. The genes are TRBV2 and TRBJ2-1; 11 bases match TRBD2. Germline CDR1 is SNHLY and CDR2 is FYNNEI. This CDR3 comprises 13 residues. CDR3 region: CAGRLAGRNEQFF. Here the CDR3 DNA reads TGTGCCGGCAGACTAGCGGGGAGGAATGAGCAGTTCTTC.

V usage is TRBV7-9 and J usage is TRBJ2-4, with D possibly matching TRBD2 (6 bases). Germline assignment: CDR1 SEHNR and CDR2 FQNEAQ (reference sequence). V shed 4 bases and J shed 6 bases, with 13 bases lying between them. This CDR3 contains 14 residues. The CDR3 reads CASSSSGRANIQYF. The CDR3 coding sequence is TGTGCCAGCAGCTCAAGCGGGCGGGCAAACATTCAGTACTTC.

CDR3 DNA: TGTGCCAGCAGTCAACGACAAGGTGGGGCCAACGTCCTGACTTTC. This sequence encodes CASSQRQGGANVLTF. The chain carries TRBV7-9 and TRBJ2-6, with D unresolved. Deletions cut 6 bases from V and 3 bases from J, with 12 bases between. The CDR3 totals 15 residues. Germline-derived CDR1 and CDR2 are SEHNR and FQNEAQ (reference sequence).

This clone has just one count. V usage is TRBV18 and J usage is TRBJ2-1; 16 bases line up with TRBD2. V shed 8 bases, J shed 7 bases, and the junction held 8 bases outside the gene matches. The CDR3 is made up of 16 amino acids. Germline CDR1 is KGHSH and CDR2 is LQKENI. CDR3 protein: CASTGTSGRAENEQFF. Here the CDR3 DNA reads TGTGCCAGCACAGGGACTAGCGGGAGGGCGGAAAATGAGCAGTTCTTC.

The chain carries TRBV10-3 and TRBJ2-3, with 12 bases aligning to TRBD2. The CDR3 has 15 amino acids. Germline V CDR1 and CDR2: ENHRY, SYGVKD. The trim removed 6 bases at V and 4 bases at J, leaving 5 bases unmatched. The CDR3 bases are TGTGCCATCAGATCTAGCGGGAGGGCCCCAGATACGCAGTATTTT. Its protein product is CAIRSSGRAPDTQYF.

CDR3 in amino acids: CASRKRAGAFNQPQHF. The CDR3 DNA is TGTGCCAGCCGAAAAAGGGCGGGGGCGTTTAATCAGCCCCAGCATTTT. The rearrangement links TRBV25-1 to TRBJ1-5, with D possibly matching TRBD1 (6 bases). The CDR3 runs to 16 residues. V dropped 8 bases and J dropped 4 bases, with 21 bases sitting between them. Germline V gene data show CDR1 as MGHDK and CDR2 as SYGVNS.

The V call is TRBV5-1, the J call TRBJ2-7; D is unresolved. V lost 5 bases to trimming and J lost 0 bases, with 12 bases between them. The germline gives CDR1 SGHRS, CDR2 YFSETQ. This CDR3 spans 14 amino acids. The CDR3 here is CASRGYPSSYEQYF. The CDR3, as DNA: TGCGCCAGCAGAGGTTACCCTAGCTCCTACGAGCAGTACTTC.

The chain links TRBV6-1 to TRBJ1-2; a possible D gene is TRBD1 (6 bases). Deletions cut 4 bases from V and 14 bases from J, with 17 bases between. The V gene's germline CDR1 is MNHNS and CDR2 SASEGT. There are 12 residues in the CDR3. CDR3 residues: CASSVPGTPRTF. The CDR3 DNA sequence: TGTGCCAGCAGTGTTCCTGGGACACCGCGGACCTTC.